This TCR beta chain is from a study of blood T cell repertoires in COVID-19. On the study more broadly: There were acute and convalescent COVID-19 samples, and they came from the United States, Italy and Spain. The analysed material was cDNA or gDNA that came from T cells, B-cell-depleted T cells, or PBMCs.

As originally analysed: Amplified reference gene primers provided the basis for estimating nucleated cell counts. Measured with immunoSEQ multiplex PCR; TCRdb has only the in-frame clones, and not every one. For V, J and clone size, that table is used; D and trimming come from the DNA. Among 50,000 to 60,000 clones listed, 90% to 95% were seen once. Trimming took 3 bases from V and 2 from J, leaving 19 bases between them. Germline CDR1 and CDR2: MNHEY and SMNVEV (reference sequence). There are 17 residues in the CDR3. The V gene is TRBV27, the J gene TRBJ1-1; tentatively, D is TRBD1 (6 bases). The sample consisted of peripheral blood. The source is a woman of 80 years or more with acute or convalescent COVID-19. This CDR3 reads CASSFSGGAGFNTEAFF. DNA of the CDR3: TGTGCCAGCAGTTTTTCGGGGGGCGCGGGGTTCAACACTGAAGCTTTCTTT.